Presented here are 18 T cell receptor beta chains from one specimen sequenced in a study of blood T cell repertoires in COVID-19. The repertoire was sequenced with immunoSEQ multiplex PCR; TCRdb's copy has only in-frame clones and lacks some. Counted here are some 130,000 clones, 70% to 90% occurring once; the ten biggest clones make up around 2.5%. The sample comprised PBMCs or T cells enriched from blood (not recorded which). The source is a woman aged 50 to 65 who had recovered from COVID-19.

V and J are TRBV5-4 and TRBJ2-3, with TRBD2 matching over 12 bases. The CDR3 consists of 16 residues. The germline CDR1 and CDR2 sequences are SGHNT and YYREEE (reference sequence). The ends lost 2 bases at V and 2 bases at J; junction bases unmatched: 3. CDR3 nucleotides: TGTGCCAGCAGCTTAACTAGCGGGGGGTTCACAGATACGCAGTATTTT. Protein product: CASSLTSGGFTDTQYF.

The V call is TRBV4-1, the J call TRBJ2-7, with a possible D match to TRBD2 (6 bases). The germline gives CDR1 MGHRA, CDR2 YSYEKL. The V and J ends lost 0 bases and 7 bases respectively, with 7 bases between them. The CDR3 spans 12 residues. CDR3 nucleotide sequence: TGCGCCAGCAGCCAAGATCGGGGGGAGCAGTACTTC. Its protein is CASSQDRGEQYF.

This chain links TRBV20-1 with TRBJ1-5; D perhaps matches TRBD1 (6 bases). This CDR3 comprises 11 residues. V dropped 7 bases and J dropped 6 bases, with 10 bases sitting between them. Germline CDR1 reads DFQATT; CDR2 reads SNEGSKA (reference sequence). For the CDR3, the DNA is TGCAGTGTCACACAGGGTCAGCCCCAGCATTTT. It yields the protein CSVTQGQPQHF.

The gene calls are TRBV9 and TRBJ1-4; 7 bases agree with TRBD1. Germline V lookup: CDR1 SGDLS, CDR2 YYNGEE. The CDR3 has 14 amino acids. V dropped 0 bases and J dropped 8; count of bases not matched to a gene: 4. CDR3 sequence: CASSVEQGFEKLFF. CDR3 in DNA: TGTGCCAGCAGCGTAGAACAGGGGTTCGAAAAACTGTTTTTT. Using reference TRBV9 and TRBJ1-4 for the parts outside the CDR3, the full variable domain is DSGVTQTPKHLITATGQRVTLRCSPRSGDLSVYWYQQSLDQGLQFLIQYYNGEERAKGNILERFSAQQFPDLHSELNLSSLELGDSALYFCASSVEQGFEKLFFGSGTQLSVL.

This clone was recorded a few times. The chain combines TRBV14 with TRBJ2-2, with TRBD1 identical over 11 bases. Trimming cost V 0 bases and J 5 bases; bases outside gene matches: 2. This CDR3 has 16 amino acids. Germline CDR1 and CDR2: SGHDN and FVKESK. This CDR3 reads CASSQEDRGLTGELFF. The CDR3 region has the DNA TGTGCCAGCAGCCAAGAGGACAGGGGGCTTACCGGGGAGCTGTTTTTT.

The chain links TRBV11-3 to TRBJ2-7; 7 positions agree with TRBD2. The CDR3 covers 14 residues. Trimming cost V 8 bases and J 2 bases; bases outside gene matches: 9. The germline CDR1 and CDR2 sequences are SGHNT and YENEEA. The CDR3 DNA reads TGTGCCAGCGGCGACGGGGGGACCCCCTACGAGCAGTACTTC. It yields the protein CASGDGGTPYEQYF.

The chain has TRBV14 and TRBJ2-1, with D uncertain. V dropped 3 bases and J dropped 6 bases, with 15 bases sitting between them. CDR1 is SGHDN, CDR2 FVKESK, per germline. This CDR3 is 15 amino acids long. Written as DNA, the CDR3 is TGTGCCAGCAGCCATGGCCCAATCCCGATCAATGAGCAGTTCTTC. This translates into CASSHGPIPINEQFF.

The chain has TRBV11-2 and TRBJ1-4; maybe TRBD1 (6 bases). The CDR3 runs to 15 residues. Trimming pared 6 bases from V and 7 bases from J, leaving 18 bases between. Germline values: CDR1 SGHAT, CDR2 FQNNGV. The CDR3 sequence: CASRRPWQGPEKLFF. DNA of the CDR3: TGTGCCAGCAGACGTCCTTGGCAGGGGCCTGAAAAACTGTTTTTT. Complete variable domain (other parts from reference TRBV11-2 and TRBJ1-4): EAGVAQSPRYKIIEKRQSVAFWCNPISGHATLYWYQQILGQGPKLLIQFQNNGVVDDSQLPKDRFSAERLKGVDSTLKIQPAKLEDSAVYLCASRRPWQGPEKLFFGSGTQLSVL.

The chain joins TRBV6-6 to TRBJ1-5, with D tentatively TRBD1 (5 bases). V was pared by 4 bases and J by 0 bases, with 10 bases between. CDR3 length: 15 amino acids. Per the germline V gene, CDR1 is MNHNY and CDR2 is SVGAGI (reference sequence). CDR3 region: CASSLQVYSNQPQHF. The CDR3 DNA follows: TGTGCCAGCAGTTTACAGGTTTATAGCAATCAGCCCCAGCATTTT.

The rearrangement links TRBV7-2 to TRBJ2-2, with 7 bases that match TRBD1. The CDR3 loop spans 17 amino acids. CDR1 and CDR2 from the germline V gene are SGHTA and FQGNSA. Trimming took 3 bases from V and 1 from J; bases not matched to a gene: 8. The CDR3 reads CASSLTGLVLNTGELFF. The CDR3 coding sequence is TGTGCCAGCAGCTTGACAGGGCTGGTCCTGAACACCGGGGAGCTGTTTTTT.

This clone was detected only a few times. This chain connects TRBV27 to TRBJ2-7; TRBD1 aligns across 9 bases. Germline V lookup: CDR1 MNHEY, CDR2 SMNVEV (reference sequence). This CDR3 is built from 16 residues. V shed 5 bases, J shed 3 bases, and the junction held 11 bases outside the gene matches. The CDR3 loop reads CASSPYTGTGIYEQYF. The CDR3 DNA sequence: TGTGCCAGCAGTCCGTACACCGGGACAGGGATCTACGAGCAGTACTTC.

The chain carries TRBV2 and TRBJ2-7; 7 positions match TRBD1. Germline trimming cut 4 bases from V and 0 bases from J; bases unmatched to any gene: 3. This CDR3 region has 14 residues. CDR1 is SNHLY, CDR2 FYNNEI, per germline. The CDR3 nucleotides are TGTGCCAGCAGTGCGGCAGGGGGCTCCTACGAGCAGTACTTC. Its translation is CASSAAGGSYEQYF.

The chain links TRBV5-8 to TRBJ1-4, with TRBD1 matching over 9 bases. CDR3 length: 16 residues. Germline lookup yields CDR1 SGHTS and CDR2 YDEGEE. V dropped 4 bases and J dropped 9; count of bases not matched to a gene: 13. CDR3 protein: CASSRTGAGWDQKLFF. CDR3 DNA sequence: TGTGCCAGCAGCCGGACAGGGGCCGGTTGGGATCAAAAACTGTTTTTT.

CDR3 in DNA: TGCGCCAGCGGAATGAGGACAGGGGGCGCGACTCTTGTTTTCTTT. This translates into CASGMRTGGATLVFF. This chain uses TRBV4-1 with TRBJ1-1; 11 bases line up with TRBD1. The CDR3 consists of 15 residues. Trimming cost V 8 bases and J 13 bases; bases outside gene matches: 18. The germline V gene encodes CDR1 MGHRA and CDR2 YSYEKL.

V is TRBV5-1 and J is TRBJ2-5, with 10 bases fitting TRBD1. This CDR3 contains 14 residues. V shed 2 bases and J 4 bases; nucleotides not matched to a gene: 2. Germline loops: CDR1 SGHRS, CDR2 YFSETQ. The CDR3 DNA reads TGCGCCAGCAGCTTCCGGGACAGGGGAGAGACCCAGTACTTC. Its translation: CASSFRDRGETQYF.

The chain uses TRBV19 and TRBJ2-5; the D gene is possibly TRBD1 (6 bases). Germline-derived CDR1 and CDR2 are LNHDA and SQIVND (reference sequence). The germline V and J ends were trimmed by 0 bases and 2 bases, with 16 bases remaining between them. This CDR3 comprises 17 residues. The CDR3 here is CASSIEGGRGYQETQYF. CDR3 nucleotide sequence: TGTGCCAGTAGTATAGAAGGAGGCAGGGGTTATCAAGAGACCCAGTACTTC.

The CDR3 DNA reads as TGTGCCAGCAGCAAGACCCGGGACAGGGGGTATTACGAGCAGTACTTC. Its translation is CASSKTRDRGYYEQYF. This chain links TRBV21-1 with TRBJ2-7; the table calls TRBD1, which could not be checked here. TRBV21-1 is labeled a pseudogene. This CDR3 spans 16 amino acids.

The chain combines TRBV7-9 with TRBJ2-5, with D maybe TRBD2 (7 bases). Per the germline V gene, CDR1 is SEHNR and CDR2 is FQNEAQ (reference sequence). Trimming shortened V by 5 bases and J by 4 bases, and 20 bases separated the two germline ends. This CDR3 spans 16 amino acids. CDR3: CASSIKGGIGRETQYF. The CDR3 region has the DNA TGTGCCAGCAGCATAAAGGGGGGGATAGGGAGAGAGACCCAGTACTTC.